The present T cell receptor beta chain was sequenced within a study of cytomegalovirus exposure and HLA in healthy donors. Study as a whole: The use of the same platform for the 110 or so validation repertoires and the roughly 730 first-cohort repertoires was reported by a later analysis.

TCRdb's copy holds only in-frame clones and misses some; the assay was immunoSEQ multiplex PCR. The sample gives about 360,000 clones, 86% of which show up once; approximately 0.86% is in the top ten. Study results and caveats: Using the classifier, cytomegalovirus status was reportedly diagnosed with high specificity and sensitivity.

On this clone itself: Antigen: not known.

Sequencing input: PBMCs. The clonotype comes from a woman between 18 and 29 years old in good health and CMV-seronegative.

CDR3 protein: CASSLGRQDRNTEAFF. The CDR3 DNA is TGCGCCAGCAGCTTGGGCCGACAGGACCGGAACACTGAAGCTTTCTTT. The J gene is TRBJ1-1, the V gene TRBV5-1; tentatively, D is TRBD1 (6 bases). Germline V gene data show CDR1 as SGHRS and CDR2 as YFSETQ. V dropped 0 bases and J dropped 1 base, with 13 bases sitting between them. This CDR3 is 16 amino acids long.